These T cell receptor beta chains were read from a single sample in a study of blood T cell repertoires in COVID-19. Data came from immunoSEQ multiplex PCR; TCRdb stores just in-frame clones and leaves some out. The repertoire holds around 260,000 clones, with around 80% as singletons. Sequenced material: PBMCs or T cells enriched from blood (not recorded which). The origin of the receptors is a man aged 30 to 45 with acute COVID-19. CDR3s leave out the opening cysteine and the closing phenylalanine or tryptophan. Clone size is shown for a subset of rows, as once, few, many or a class of expanded clone.

V gene	CDR3 length	clone size	J gene	CDR3 protein
TRBV6-5	13	-	TRBJ1-4	ASSYSGNYNEKLF
TRBV15	14	-	TRBJ1-5	ATAERGGYGNQPQH
TRBV29-1	9	-	TRBJ2-4	SALLENIQY
TRBV7-5	15	-	TRBJ2-2	VRSSHPRVRDTGELF
TRBV27	11	-	TRBJ1-2	ASSPQGKSGYT
TRBV9	13	-	TRBJ1-1	ASRAGGREGAEAF
TRBV28	11	-	TRBJ1-1	ASSLGAASEAF
TRBV29-1	11	-	TRBJ2-2	SVGFRYTGELF
TRBV5-1	12	-	TRBJ1-6	ASSSSGQTSPLH
TRBV18	13	-	TRBJ2-1	ASSPAQGRYNEQF
TRBV6-2/TRBV6-3	10	-	TRBJ2-3	ASSSNRGAQY
TRBV28	13	-	TRBJ1-5	ASSFGTGGAQPQH
TRBV6-5	11	once	TRBJ1-2	ASSNDRWSGYT
TRBV6-4	13	many	TRBJ2-3	ASSEGGRTTDTQY
TRBV29-1	12	-	TRBJ2-3	SVVQGMVADTQY